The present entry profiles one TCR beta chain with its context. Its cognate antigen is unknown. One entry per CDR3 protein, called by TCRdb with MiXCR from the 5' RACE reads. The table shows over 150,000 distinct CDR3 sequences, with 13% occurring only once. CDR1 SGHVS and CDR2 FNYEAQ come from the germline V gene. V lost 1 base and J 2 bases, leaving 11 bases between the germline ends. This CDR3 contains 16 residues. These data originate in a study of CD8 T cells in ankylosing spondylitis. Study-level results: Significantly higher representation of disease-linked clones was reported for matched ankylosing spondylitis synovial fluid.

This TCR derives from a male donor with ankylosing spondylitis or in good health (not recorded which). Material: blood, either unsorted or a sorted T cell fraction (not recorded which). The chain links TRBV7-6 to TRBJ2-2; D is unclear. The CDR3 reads CASSLDGLPNTGELFF. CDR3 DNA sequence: TGTGCCAGCAGCTTAGACGGTCTCCCAAACACCGGGGAGCTGTTTTTT.